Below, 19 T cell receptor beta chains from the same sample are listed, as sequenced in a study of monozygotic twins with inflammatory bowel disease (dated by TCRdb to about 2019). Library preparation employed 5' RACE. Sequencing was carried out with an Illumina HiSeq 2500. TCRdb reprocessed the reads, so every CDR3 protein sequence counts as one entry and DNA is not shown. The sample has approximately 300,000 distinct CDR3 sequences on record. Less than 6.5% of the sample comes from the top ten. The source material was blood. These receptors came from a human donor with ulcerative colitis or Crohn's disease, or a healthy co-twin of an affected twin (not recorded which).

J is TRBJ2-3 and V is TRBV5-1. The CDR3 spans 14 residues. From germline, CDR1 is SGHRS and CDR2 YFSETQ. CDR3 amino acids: CASRLEFSTDTQYF.

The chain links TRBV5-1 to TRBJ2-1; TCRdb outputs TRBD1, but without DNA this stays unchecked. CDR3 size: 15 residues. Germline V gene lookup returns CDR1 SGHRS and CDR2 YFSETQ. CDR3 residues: CASSVGGGLVNEQFF.

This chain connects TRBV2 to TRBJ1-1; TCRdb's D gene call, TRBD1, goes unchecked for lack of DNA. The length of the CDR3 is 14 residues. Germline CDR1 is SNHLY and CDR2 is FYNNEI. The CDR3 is CASSSSGRNTEAFF.

The CDR3 region is CASSVMGPPGDIQYF. This chain uses TRBV7-2 with TRBJ2-4; checking the TCRdb D call of TRBD2 is not possible without DNA. The germline CDR1 and CDR2 sequences are SGHTA and FQGNSA. The CDR3 spans 15 residues.

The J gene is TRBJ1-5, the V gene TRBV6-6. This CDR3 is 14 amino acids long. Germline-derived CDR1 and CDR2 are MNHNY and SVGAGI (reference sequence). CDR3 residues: CASSHLEGNQPQHF.

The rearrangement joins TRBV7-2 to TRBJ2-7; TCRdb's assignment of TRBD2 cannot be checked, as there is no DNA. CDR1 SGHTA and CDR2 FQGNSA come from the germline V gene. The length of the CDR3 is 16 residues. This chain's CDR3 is CASSLGLAGVIREQYF.

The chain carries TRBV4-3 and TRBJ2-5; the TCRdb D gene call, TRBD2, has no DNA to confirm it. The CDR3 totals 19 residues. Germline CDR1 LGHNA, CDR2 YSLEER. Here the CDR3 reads CASSQRRASEGTYQETQYF.

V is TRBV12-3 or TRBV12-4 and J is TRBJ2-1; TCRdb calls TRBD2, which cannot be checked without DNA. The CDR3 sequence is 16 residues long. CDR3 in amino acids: CASSLRSGRVGDEQFF.

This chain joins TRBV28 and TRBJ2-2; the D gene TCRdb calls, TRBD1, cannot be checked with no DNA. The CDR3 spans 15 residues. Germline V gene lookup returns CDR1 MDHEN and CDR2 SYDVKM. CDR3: CASSLGGAGTGELFF. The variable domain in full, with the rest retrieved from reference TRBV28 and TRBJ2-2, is DVKVTQSSRYLVKRTGEKVFLECVQDMDHENMFWYRQDPGLGLRLIYFSYDVKMKEKGDIPEGYSVSREKKERFSLILESASTNQTSMYLCASSLGGAGTGELFFGEGSRLTVL.

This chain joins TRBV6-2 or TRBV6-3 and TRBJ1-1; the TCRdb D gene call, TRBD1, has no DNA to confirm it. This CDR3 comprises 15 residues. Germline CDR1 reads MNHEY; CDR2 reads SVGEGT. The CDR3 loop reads CASSSPGAWNTEAFF.

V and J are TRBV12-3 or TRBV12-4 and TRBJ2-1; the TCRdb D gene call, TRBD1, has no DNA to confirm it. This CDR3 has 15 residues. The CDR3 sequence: CASSSQGRIYNEQFF.

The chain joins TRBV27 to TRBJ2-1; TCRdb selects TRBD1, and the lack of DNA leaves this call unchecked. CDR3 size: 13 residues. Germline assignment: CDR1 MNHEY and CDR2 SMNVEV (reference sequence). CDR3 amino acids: CASSPNRGDEQFF.

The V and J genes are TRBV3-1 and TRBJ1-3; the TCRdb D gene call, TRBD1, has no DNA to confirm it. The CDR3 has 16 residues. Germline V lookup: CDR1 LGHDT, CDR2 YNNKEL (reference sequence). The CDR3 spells CASSHGTAGVSNTIYF.

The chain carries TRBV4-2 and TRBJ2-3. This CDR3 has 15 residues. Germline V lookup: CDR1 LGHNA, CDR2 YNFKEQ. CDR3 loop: CASSPKHSSTDTQYF.

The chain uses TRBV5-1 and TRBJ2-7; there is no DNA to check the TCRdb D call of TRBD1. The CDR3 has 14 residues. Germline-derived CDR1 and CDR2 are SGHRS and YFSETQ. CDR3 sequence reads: CASSLRVRGDEQYF.

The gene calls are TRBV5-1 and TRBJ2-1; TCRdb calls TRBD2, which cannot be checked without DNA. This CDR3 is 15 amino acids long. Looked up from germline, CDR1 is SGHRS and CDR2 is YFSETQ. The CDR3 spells CASSFGGASYNEQFF.

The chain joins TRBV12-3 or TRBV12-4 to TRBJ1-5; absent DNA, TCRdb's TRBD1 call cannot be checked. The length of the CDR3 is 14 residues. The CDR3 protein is CASSQGQGMKPQHF.

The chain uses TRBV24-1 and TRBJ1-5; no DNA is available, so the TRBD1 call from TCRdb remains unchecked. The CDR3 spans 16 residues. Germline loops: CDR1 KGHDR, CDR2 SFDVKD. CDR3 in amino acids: CATSDSQDRAGAPQHF.

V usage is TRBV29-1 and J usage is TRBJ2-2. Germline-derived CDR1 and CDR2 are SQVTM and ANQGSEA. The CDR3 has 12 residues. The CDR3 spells CSVELAFGELFF.